This T cell receptor beta chain was found in a study of blood T cell repertoires in COVID-19. Across the study: Whether acute or convalescent, the COVID-19 samples came from the United States, Italy and Spain.

Authors' methods: Reference gene primer amplification yielded estimated nucleated cell counts. The assay was immunoSEQ multiplex PCR, and TCRdb's table has in-frame clones only and misses some. Clonal size and the V and J genes are those of that table, whereas D and trimming came from the DNA. This table holds about 130,000 clones, 65% to 90% found once. The CDR3 has 14 residues. From germline, CDR1 is ENHRY and CDR2 SYGVKD. Trimming removed 7 bases at V and 1 base at J, with 10 bases between. This receptor was taken from a woman of 80 years or more with acute or convalescent COVID-19. This sequence joins TRBV10-3 and TRBJ2-2; D uncertain. The material sequenced was peripheral blood. CDR3 sequence (DNA): TGTGCCATCAATTCGGAGAAGAACACCGGGGAGCTGTTTTTT. Amino acid sequence: CAINSEKNTGELFF.